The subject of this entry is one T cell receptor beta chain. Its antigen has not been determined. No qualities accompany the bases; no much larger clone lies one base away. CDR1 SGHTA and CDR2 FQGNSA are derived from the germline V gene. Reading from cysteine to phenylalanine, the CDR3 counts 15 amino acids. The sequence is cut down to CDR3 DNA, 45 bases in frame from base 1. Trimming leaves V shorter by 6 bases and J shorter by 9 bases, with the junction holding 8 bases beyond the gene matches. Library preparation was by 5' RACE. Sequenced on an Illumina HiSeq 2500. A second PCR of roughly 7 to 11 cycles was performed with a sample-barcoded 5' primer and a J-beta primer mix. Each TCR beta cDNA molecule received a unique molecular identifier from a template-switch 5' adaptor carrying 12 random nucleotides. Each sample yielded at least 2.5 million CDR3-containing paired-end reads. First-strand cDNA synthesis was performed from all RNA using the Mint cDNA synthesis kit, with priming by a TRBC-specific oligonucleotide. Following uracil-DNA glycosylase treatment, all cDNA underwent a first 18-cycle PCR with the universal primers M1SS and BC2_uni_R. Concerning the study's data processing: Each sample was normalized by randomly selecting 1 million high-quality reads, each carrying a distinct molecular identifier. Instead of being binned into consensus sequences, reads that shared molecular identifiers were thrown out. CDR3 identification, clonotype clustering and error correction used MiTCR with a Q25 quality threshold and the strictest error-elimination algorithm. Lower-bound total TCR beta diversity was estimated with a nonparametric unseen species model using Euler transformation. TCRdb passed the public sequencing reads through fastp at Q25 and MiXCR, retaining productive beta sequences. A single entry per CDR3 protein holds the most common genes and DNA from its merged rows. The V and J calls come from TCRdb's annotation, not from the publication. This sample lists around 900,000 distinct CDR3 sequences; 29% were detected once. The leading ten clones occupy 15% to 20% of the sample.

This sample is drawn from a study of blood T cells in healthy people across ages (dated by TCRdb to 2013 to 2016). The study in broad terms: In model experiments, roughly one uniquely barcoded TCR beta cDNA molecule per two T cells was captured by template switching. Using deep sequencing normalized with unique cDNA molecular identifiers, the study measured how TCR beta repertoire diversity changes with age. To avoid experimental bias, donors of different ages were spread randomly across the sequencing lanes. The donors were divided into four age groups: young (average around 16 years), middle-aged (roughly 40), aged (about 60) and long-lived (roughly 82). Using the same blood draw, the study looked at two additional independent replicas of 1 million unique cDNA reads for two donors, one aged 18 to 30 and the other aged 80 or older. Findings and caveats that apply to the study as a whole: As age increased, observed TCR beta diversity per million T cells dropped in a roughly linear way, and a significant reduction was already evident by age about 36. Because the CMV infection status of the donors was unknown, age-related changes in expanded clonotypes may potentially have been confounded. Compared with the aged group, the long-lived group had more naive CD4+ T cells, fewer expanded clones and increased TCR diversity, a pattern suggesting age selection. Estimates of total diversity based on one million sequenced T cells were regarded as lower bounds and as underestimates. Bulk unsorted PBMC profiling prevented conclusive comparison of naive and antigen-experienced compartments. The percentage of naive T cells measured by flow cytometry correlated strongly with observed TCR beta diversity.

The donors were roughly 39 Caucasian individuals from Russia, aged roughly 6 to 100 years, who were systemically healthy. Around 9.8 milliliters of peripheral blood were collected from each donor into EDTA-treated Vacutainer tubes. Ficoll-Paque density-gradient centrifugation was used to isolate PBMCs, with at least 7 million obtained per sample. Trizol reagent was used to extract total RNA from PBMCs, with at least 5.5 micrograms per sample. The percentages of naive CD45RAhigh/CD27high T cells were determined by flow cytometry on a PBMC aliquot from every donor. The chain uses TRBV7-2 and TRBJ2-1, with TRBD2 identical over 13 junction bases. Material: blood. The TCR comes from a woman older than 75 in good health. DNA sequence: TGTGCCAGCAGGCCAACTAGCGGGAGGGAAGGTGAGCAGTTCTTC. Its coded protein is CASRPTSGREGEQFF.